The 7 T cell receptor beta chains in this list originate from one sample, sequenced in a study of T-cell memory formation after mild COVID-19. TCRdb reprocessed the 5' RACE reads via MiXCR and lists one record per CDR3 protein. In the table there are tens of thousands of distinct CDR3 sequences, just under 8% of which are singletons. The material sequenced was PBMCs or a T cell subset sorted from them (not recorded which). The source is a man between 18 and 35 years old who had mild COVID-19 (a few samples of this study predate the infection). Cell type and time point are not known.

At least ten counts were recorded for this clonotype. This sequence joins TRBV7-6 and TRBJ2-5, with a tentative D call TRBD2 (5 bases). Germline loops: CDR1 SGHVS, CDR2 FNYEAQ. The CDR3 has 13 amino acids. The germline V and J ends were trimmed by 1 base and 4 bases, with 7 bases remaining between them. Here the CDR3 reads CASSLVGRETQYF. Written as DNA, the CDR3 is TGTGCCAGCAGCTTAGTTGGGAGAGAGACCCAGTACTTC.

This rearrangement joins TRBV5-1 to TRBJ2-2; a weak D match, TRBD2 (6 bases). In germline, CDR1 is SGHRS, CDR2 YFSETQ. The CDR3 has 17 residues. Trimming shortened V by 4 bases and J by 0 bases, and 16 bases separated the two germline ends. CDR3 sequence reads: CASSPRGRGSNTGELFF. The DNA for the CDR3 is TGCGCCAGCAGCCCGCGGGGTCGGGGGTCGAACACCGGGGAGCTGTTTTTT. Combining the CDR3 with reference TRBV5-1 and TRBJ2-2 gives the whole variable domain KAGVTQTPRYLIKTRGQQVTLSCSPISGHRSVSWYQQTPGQGLQFLFEYFSETQRNKGNFPGRFSGRQFSNSRSEMNVSTLELGDSALYLCASSPRGRGSNTGELFFGEGSRLTVL.

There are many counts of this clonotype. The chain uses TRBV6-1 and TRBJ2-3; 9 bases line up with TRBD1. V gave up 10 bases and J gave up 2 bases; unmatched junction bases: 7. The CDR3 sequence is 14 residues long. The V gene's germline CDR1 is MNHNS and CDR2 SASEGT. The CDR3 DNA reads TGTGCCATGTGGACAGGGGATGCCACAGATACGCAGTATTTT. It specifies CAMWTGDATDTQYF.

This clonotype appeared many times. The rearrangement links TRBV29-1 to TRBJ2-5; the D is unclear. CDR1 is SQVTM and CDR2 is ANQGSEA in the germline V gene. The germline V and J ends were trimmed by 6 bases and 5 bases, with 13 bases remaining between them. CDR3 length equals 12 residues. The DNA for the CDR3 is TGCAGCGTGGCCACCCCCTGGGAGACCCAGTACTTC. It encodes CSVATPWETQYF.

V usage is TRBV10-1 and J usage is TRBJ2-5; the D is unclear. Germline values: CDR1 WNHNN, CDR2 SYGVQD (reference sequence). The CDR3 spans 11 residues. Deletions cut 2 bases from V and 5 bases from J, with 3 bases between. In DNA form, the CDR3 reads TGCGCCAGCAGTGAGGGGGAGACCCAGTACTTC. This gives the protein CASSEGETQYF.

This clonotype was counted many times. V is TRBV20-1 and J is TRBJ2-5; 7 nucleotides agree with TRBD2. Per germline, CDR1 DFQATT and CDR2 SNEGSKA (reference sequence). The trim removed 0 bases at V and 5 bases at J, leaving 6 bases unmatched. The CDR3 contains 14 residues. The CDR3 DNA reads TGCAGTGCTAGAGATGGGGGGGAGGGGGAGACCCAGTACTTC. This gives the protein CSARDGGEGETQYF.

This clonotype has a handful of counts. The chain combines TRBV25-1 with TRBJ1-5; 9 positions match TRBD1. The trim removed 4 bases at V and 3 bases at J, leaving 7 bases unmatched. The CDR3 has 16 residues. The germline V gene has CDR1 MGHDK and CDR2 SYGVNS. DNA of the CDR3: TGTGCCAGCAGTGGCACAGGGGGCTCTCACAATCAGCCCCAGCATTTT. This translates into CASSGTGGSHNQPQHF.